These 29 T cell receptor beta chains came from one sample sequenced in a study of T cell repertoires in cytomegalovirus infection (dated by TCRdb to about 2019). Sequencing was carried out with an Illumina HiSeq 1500. Using fastp trimming at Q25 and MiXCR clonotype assembly, TCRdb reanalyzed the public sequencing data and kept in-frame beta chains. Each record represents a unique CDR3 protein, reported with the most common genes and DNA among its rows. This sample has approximately 200,000 distinct CDR3 sequences in its table, and about 30% of those were observed once. Under 35% of the sample is in the top ten clones. Sequencing input: PBMCs. These receptors were obtained from a human donor in good health (CMV status not recorded). Some clones in this sample may be carry-over from other donors' samples.

J is TRBJ1-1 and V is TRBV19; D perhaps matches TRBD1 (5 bases). Germline CDR1 and CDR2: LNHDA and SQIVND (reference sequence). This CDR3 region has 14 residues. The V gene lost 5 bases and the J gene lost 4 bases, with 14 bases spanning the gap. CDR3 nucleotide sequence: TGTGCCAGTAGTCTACTAGACAGAGTCACTGAAGCTTTCTTT. Protein: CASSLLDRVTEAFF.

V usage is TRBV20-1 and J usage is TRBJ2-2; D not certain. V lost 2 bases, J lost 6 bases, and 10 bases lay in between. CDR1 is DFQATT and CDR2 is SNEGSKA in the germline V gene (reference sequence). The CDR3 extends over 13 amino acids. The chain's CDR3 is CSARHSGAGELFF. The CDR3, as DNA: TGCAGTGCTAGACACTCTGGGGCCGGGGAGCTGTTTTTT.

This clonotype came up once. V and J are TRBV12-3 or TRBV12-4 and TRBJ2-7; no firm D call. The CDR3 runs 12 residues. Deletions cut 6 bases from V and 3 bases from J, with 9 bases between. The CDR3 is CASRGSSYEQYF. The CDR3 coding sequence is TGTGCCAGCAGGGGAAGCAGCTACGAGCAGTACTTC.

This clonotype occurred many times. The chain has TRBV28 and TRBJ1-1; D might be TRBD1 (5 bases). V was cut by 5 bases and J by 8 bases, with 15 bases left in between. Germline V gene data show CDR1 as MDHEN and CDR2 as SYDVKM. This CDR3 is built from 13 residues. The CDR3 region has the DNA TGTGCCAGCAGTATCCCTCGACAGACGGAAGCTTTCTTT. Its translation: CASSIPRQTEAFF.

This clonotype was counted only a few times. The rearrangement uses TRBV23-1 and TRBJ1-5, with a tentative D call TRBD1 (6 bases). TRBV23-1 is labeled an ORF, and its function is uncertain. This CDR3 contains 19 residues. V lost 6 bases, J lost 1 base, and 25 bases lay in between. The CDR3 region has the DNA TGCGCCAGCAGCCGAGTACATCTTCCTGTACAGGGAAGCAATCAGCCCCAGCATTTT. Translated: CASSRVHLPVQGSNQPQHF.

A few counts support this clonotype. CDR3 coding DNA: TGTGCCAGCAGCCCTTTTCCCGGGACAGTCAATGAGCAGTTCTTC. Translation gives CASSPFPGTVNEQFF. The rearrangement links TRBV7-6 to TRBJ2-1; 7 nucleotides match TRBD1. CDR1 is SGHVS and CDR2 is FNYEAQ in the germline V gene. Trimming removed 5 bases from V and 6 bases from J; junction bases left unmatched: 10. The CDR3 has 15 amino acids.

CDR3 loop: CASSVGDINQPQHF. The CDR3 DNA is TGTGCCAGCAGCGTAGGCGACATCAATCAGCCCCAGCATTTT. V usage is TRBV9 and J usage is TRBJ1-5; D is unresolved. Trimming left V 0 bases short and J 3 bases short, with 7 bases between. The CDR3 extends over 14 amino acids. CDR1 SGDLS and CDR2 YYNGEE come from the germline V gene.

The chain joins TRBV20-1 to TRBJ2-5; either TRBD1 or TRBD2 may supply D (5 bases each). Trimming removed 6 bases from V and 1 base from J, with 18 bases in between. Germline CDR1 DFQATT, CDR2 SNEGSKA (reference sequence). The CDR3 length is 15 residues. The CDR3 is CSATEGFTSQETQYF. CDR3 nucleotides: TGCAGTGCCACCGAGGGGTTTACCTCCCAAGAGACCCAGTACTTC.

The chain joins TRBV6-2 or TRBV6-3 to TRBJ2-1, with D tentatively TRBD1 (6 bases). Germline loops: CDR1 MNHEY, CDR2 SVGEGT. The germline V and J ends were trimmed by 0 bases and 0 bases, with 15 bases remaining between them. The CDR3 runs to 18 residues. The CDR3 is CASSYSSRGTSSYNEQFF. The CDR3 coding sequence is TGTGCCAGCAGTTACTCGAGTAGGGGGACGAGCTCCTACAATGAGCAGTTCTTC.

This clonotype was counted only a few times. This chain connects TRBV3-1 to TRBJ2-5, with 9 bases fitting TRBD1. V lost 0 bases, J lost 2 bases, and 4 bases stayed unmatched. Germline V gives CDR1 LGHDT, CDR2 YNNKEL (reference sequence). The CDR3 runs 16 residues. Here the CDR3 DNA reads TGTGCCAGCAGCCAAGATCACAGGGGGCTACAAGAGACCCAGTACTTC. Amino acids: CASSQDHRGLQETQYF.

This chain uses TRBV6-6 with TRBJ1-1, with D uncertain. The CDR3 is made up of 14 amino acids. CDR1 MNHNY and CDR2 SVGAGI come from the germline V gene (reference sequence). V shed 0 bases and J shed 3 bases, with 8 bases lying between them. The CDR3 bases are TGTGCCAGCAGTTACTCGAGCGGGGACACTGAAGCTTTCTTT. Amino acid sequence: CASSYSSGDTEAFF.

In its sample, this clonotype was seen a few times. The rearrangement uses TRBV5-4 and TRBJ1-1, with a possible D match to TRBD1 (6 bases). The length of the CDR3 is 17 residues. Looked up from germline, CDR1 is SGHNT and CDR2 is YYREEE (reference sequence). Between the trimmed V and J ends, which lost 0 bases and 1 base, there was a span of 16 bases. CDR3 in amino acids: CASSLDYGGGRNTEAFF. The DNA for the CDR3 is TGTGCCAGCAGCTTGGACTACGGGGGGGGGCGGAACACTGAAGCTTTCTTT. Together with reference TRBV5-4 and TRBJ1-1, the CDR3 gives the full variable domain: ETGVTQSPTHLIKTRGQQVTLRCSSQSGHNTVSWYQQALGQGPQFIFQYYREEENGRGNFPPRFSGLQFPNYSSELNVNALELDDSALYLCASSLDYGGGRNTEAFFGQGTRLTVV.

V gene TRBV19 combines with J gene TRBJ2-7; 10 bases fit TRBD1. Germline lookup yields CDR1 LNHDA and CDR2 SQIVND (reference sequence). The V segment lost 5 bases and the J segment 4 bases; nucleotides outside the gene matches: 8. The length of the CDR3 is 15 residues. The CDR3 sequence: CASSPRDRGVYEQYF. The CDR3 DNA sequence: TGTGCCAGTAGTCCCAGGGACAGGGGAGTATACGAGCAGTACTTC.

The rearrangement uses TRBV7-2 and TRBJ2-5; possible D gene TRBD2, 5 bases. CDR3 length: 14 residues. The V end was cut by 1 base, the J end by 3 bases, with 9 bases between. Germline V CDR1 and CDR2: SGHTA, FQGNSA. The CDR3 DNA sequence: TGTGCCAGCAGCTTAGAGGGTAGCGAAGAGACCCAGTACTTC. It translates to CASSLEGSEETQYF.

This clonotype turned up a few times. This sequence joins TRBV2 and TRBJ2-1; 7 bases agree with TRBD1. The length of the CDR3 is 13 residues. V lost 5 bases to trimming and J lost 5 bases; unmatched junction nucleotides: 3. Germline assignment: CDR1 SNHLY and CDR2 FYNNEI. CDR3 DNA sequence: TGTGCCAGCAGTATGGGACAGAACAATGAGCAGTTCTTC. This translates into CASSMGQNNEQFF.

The V gene is TRBV10-2, the J gene TRBJ2-2; D uncertain. The germline CDR1 and CDR2 sequences are WSHSY and SAAADI. Trimming stripped 8 bases from V and 6 bases from J, with 10 bases between. The CDR3 is made up of 12 amino acids. CDR3 protein: CASQKGSGELFF. The CDR3 DNA follows: TGCGCCAGCCAGAAAGGCTCCGGGGAGCTGTTTTTT.

The chain uses TRBV19 and TRBJ1-1; 9 positions match TRBD1. The CDR3 loop spans 13 amino acids. With 6 bases clipped from V and 6 bases from J, the junction kept 5 bases outside the gene matches. The germline V gene encodes CDR1 LNHDA and CDR2 SQIVND (reference sequence). CDR3 loop: CASSQDRGSEAFF. In DNA form, the CDR3 reads TGTGCCAGTAGCCAAGACAGGGGGTCTGAAGCTTTCTTT.

The CDR3 coding sequence is TGTGCCAGCAGCTTAGGGGCGCCAGGGGGTGAGGATACGCAGTATTTT. It is translated as CASSLGAPGGEDTQYF. The chain joins TRBV7-2 to TRBJ2-3, with 7 bases that match TRBD1. CDR1 is SGHTA and CDR2 is FQGNSA in the germline V gene. The CDR3 covers 16 residues. The V segment lost 1 base and the J segment 6 bases; nucleotides outside the gene matches: 10.

The J gene is TRBJ1-2, the V gene TRBV12-5; D not certain. The CDR3 contains 12 residues. Trimming cost V 4 bases and J 8 bases, with 11 bases left between them. Germline assignment: CDR1 LGHNT and CDR2 FRNRAP. The CDR3 loop reads CASGSGPIGYTF. In DNA, the CDR3 is TGTGCTAGTGGTTCTGGACCGATAGGCTACACCTTC.

This clonotype was recorded a few times. The rearrangement uses TRBV20-1 and TRBJ2-7; no clear D. The CDR3 contains 14 residues. Germline CDR1 DFQATT, CDR2 SNEGSKA (reference sequence). Trimming pared 3 bases from V and 2 bases from J, leaving 14 bases between. CDR3 in DNA: TGCAGTGCTAGGCCCGACAATAGCCCCTACGAGCAGTACTTC. It yields the protein CSARPDNSPYEQYF.

This chain connects TRBV20-1 to TRBJ2-3, with D possibly TRBD2 on 6 matching bases. Trimming removed 3 bases from V and 0 bases from J, with 10 bases in between. CDR1 and CDR2 (germline): DFQATT, SNEGSKA (reference sequence). The CDR3 extends over 14 amino acids. CDR3 protein: CSARSGVSTDTQYF. CDR3 bases: TGCAGTGCTAGGTCGGGGGTCAGCACAGATACGCAGTATTTT.

This clonotype has a handful of counts. V and J are TRBV12-3 or TRBV12-4 and TRBJ2-1; the D is unclear. V dropped 0 bases and J dropped 0 bases, with 9 bases sitting between them. The CDR3 sequence is 16 residues long. As DNA, the CDR3 is TGTGCCAGCAGTTTAGCACTTACCTTCTCCTACAATGAGCAGTTCTTC. The encoded protein is CASSLALTFSYNEQFF.

J is TRBJ2-3 and V is TRBV7-2; D unresolved. Trimming stripped 5 bases from V and 2 bases from J, with 8 bases between. This CDR3 spans 13 amino acids. Germline V gives CDR1 SGHTA, CDR2 FQGNSA. Written as DNA, the CDR3 is TGTGCCAGCAGCCCCCACTTCACAGATACGCAGTATTTT. It is translated as CASSPHFTDTQYF.

The table lists this clonotype with a few counts. V gene TRBV6-1 combines with J gene TRBJ1-5, with D maybe TRBD1 (6 bases). The germline V and J ends were trimmed by 6 bases and 7 bases, with 19 bases remaining between them. The CDR3 runs 15 residues. Germline V gives CDR1 MNHNS, CDR2 SASEGT. The CDR3 bases are TGTGCCAGCAGACATACAGGGATATTCCAACAGCCCCAGCATTTT. Residues: CASRHTGIFQQPQHF.

Ten or more counts support this clonotype. The chain uses TRBV7-2 and TRBJ2-1, with D tentatively TRBD1 (5 bases). Per germline, CDR1 SGHTA and CDR2 FQGNSA. Between the trimmed V and J ends, which lost 6 bases and 6 bases, there was a span of 12 bases. The length of the CDR3 is 13 residues. CDR3 DNA: TGTGCCAGCAGACCTGGTGGGGCCAATGAGCAGTTCTTC. The encoded protein is CASRPGGANEQFF.

The rearrangement uses TRBV29-1 and TRBJ2-3, with 8 positions matching TRBD2. With 8 bases clipped from V and 5 bases from J, the junction kept 15 bases outside the gene matches. The CDR3 has 15 residues. Germline CDR1 and CDR2: SQVTM and ANQGSEA. CDR3 sequence reads: CSLIGGGGERDTQYF. CDR3 nucleotide sequence: TGCAGCCTTATCGGGGGGGGCGGGGAACGAGATACGCAGTATTTT.

The chain employs TRBV12-3 or TRBV12-4 and TRBJ1-1; the match to TRBD1 covers 8 bases. The CDR3 sequence is 13 residues long. Losses at the gene ends were 4 bases for V and 3 bases for J; bases not matched to a gene: 1. Written as DNA, the CDR3 is TGTGCCAGCAGTTGGGACAGGTACACTGAAGCTTTCTTT. Translated, it gives CASSWDRYTEAFF.

This chain connects TRBV12-3 or TRBV12-4 to TRBJ1-1; the D is unclear. CDR3 length equals 15 residues. With 4 bases removed from V and 0 bases from J, the gap between germline ends came to 12 bases. The CDR3 DNA sequence: TGTGCCAGCAGTTCCTTACCACTCATGAACACTGAAGCTTTCTTT. As protein: CASSSLPLMNTEAFF.

The V call is TRBV7-6, the J call TRBJ2-7; a weak D match, TRBD1 (5 bases). From germline, CDR1 is SGHVS and CDR2 FNYEAQ. Trimming pared 1 base from V and 0 bases from J, leaving 7 bases between. This CDR3 is 14 amino acids long. The CDR3 DNA is TGTGCCAGCAGCTTAGACAGGTACTCCTACGAGCAGTACTTC. Translating gives CASSLDRYSYEQYF.